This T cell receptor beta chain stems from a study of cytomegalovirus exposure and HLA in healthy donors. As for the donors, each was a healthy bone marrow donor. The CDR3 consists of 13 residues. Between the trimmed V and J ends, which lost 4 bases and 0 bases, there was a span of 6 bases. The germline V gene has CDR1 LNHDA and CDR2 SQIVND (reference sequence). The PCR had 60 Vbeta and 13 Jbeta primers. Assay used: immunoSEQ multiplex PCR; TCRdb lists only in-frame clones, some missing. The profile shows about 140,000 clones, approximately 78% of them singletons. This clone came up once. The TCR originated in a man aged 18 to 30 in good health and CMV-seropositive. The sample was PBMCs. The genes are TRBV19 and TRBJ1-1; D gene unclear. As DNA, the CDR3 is TGTGCCAGTAGTACACAGTTGAACACTGAAGCTTTCTTT. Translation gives CASSTQLNTEAFF.